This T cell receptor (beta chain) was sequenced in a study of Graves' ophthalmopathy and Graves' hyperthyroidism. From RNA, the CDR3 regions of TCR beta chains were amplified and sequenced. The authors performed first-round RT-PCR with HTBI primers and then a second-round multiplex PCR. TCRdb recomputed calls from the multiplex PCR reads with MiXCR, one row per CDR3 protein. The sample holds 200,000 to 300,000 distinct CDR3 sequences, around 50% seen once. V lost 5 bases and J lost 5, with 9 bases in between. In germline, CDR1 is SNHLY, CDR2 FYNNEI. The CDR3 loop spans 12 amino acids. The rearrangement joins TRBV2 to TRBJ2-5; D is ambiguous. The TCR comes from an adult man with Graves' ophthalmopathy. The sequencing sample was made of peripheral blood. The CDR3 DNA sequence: TGTGCCAGCAGTATGAACGAGGAGACCCAGTACTTC. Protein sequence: CASSMNEETQYF.